A single sample is the source of the 5 T cell receptor beta chains below, sequenced in a study of patients and donors after allogeneic stem cell transplantation. TCRdb recomputed calls from the RT-PCR reads with MiXCR, one row per CDR3 protein. The repertoire holds 920,000 or so distinct CDR3 sequences, with 18% as singletons. The sequencing sample was made of blood, either unsorted or a sorted T cell fraction (not recorded which). These receptors were collected from a human donor who was either an allogeneic HSCT recipient or a stem cell or donor lymphocyte infusion donor (not recorded which). It is not recorded whose cells these are; they may come from a transplant donor.

Here the CDR3 DNA reads TGTGCCAGTAGTGCCGCCGGGACTAGGGCGGTGTCAGATACGCAGTATTTT. Protein sequence: CASSAAGTRAVSDTQYF. The chain recombines TRBV19 with TRBJ2-3; 8 bases align to TRBD2. With 5 bases clipped from V and 4 bases from J, the junction kept 14 bases outside the gene matches. The germline V gene encodes CDR1 LNHDA and CDR2 SQIVND (reference sequence). The CDR3 is made up of 17 amino acids.

The gene calls are TRBV12-3 or TRBV12-4 and TRBJ1-1; D possibly corresponds to TRBD1 (5 bases). Between the trimmed V and J ends, which lost 4 bases and 7 bases, there was a span of 10 bases. This CDR3 has 12 amino acids. In DNA form, the CDR3 reads TGTGCCAGCAGTTCGGGGGAGGGTGAAGCTTTCTTT. Its translation is CASSSGEGEAFF.

This chain links TRBV9 with TRBJ2-2, with 12 nucleotides matching TRBD2. CDR1 is SGDLS and CDR2 is YYNGEE in the germline V gene. J gave up 0 bases and V 4 bases, and 1 base lay outside the gene matches. CDR3 size: 16 residues. As DNA, the CDR3 is TGTGCCAGCAGCCCTAGCGGGGGGGCGAACACCGGGGAGCTGTTTTTT. This gives the protein CASSPSGGANTGELFF.

The CDR3 DNA reads TGTGCCAGCTCACCACCTGGGACTAAGATCCACGAGCAGTACTTC. It is translated as CASSPPGTKIHEQYF. The genes are TRBV18 and TRBJ2-7; 7 nucleotides line up with TRBD2. Germline V lookup: CDR1 KGHSH, CDR2 LQKENI. Trimming removed 0 bases from V and 5 bases from J; junction bases left unmatched: 7. The CDR3 covers 15 residues.

V and J are TRBV9 and TRBJ2-5; 7 bases align to TRBD1. Trimming cost V 3 bases and J 5 bases; bases outside gene matches: 10. The CDR3 contains 15 residues. The germline gives CDR1 SGDLS, CDR2 YYNGEE. CDR3 nucleotide sequence: TGTGCCAGCAGCGACGACCGACAGGGCGGCGAGACCCAGTACTTC. It codes for CASSDDRQGGETQYF.